This T cell receptor (beta chain) was found in a study of Ad26.COV2.S vaccination and SARS-CoV-2 variants. Stated treatment: 15 to 20 received Ad26.COV2.S at low or high dose, single or two shots; about five received placebo; per-sample allocation not given. Specimen acquisition occurred on day 63 following the initial vaccine or placebo injection. Some clones are missing from TCRdb's copy, which holds only in-frame ones; the method was immunoSEQ multiplex PCR. The sample has approximately 300,000 clones, just under 85% seen once. The study's findings and limits: The TCR breadth and depth analyses may have produced an underestimate of total T cell responses.

Of note for this clone: Antigen specificity is unknown.

V lost 4 bases, J lost 2 bases, and 7 bases stayed unmatched. Germline CDR1 is MNHEY and CDR2 is SMNVEV (reference sequence). This CDR3 spans 15 amino acids. The sequenced sample was peripheral blood, obtained in a trial of Ad26.COV2.S vaccine versus placebo. The chain has TRBV27 and TRBJ1-2; 7 bases match TRBD1. The clonotype was recovered from a person aged 18 to 65 who received the Ad26.COV2.S COVID-19 vaccine or a placebo. CDR3 region: CASSSSRGSNYGYTF. The CDR3 nucleotides read TGTGCCAGCAGTTCTAGCAGGGGGTCGAACTATGGCTACACCTTC.